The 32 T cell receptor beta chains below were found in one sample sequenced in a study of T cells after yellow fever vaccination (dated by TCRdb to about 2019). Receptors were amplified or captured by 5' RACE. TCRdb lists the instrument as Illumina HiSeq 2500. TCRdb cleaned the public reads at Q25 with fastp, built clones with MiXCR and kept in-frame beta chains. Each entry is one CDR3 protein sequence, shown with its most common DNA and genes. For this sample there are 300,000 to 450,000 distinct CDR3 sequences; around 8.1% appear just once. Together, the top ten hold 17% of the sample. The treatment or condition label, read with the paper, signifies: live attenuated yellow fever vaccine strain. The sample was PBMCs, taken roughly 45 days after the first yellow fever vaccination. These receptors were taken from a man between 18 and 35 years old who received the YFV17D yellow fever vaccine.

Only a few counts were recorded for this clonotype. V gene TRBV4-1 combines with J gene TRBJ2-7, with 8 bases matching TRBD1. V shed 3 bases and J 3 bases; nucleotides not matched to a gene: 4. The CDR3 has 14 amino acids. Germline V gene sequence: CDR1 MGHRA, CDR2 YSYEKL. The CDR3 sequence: CASSQNTGGYEQYV. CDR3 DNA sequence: TGCGCCAGCAGCCAGAACACAGGGGGCTACGAGCAGTACGTC.

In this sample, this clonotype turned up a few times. CDR3 in amino acids: CASSRAGYTEAFF. CDR3 in DNA: TGCGCCAGCAGCCGCGCGGGGTACACTGAAGCTTTCTTT. The chain employs TRBV5-1 and TRBJ1-1, with no clear D. The CDR3 contains 13 residues. Per the germline V gene, CDR1 is SGHRS and CDR2 is YFSETQ. The germline V and J ends were trimmed by 4 bases and 3 bases, with 10 bases remaining between them.

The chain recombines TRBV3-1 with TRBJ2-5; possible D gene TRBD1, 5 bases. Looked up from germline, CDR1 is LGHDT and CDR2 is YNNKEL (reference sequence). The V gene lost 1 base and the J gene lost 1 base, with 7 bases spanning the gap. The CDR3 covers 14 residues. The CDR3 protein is CASSQGQTQETQYF. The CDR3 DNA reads TGTGCCAGCAGCCAAGGACAGACCCAAGAGACCCAGTACTTC.

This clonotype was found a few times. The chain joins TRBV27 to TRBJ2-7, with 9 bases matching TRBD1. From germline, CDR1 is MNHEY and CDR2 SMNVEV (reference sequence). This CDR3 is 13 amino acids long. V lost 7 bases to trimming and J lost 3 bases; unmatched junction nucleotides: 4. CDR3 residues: CASTGTGIYEQYF. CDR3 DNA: TGTGCCAGCACTGGGACAGGGATCTACGAGCAGTACTTC.

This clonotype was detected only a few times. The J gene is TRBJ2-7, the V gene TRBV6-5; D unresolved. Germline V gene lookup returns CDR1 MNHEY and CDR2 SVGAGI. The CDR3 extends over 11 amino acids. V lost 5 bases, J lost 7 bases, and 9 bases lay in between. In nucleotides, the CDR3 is TGTGCCAGCAGTAGACACGGTGAGCAGTACTTC. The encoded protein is CASSRHGEQYF.

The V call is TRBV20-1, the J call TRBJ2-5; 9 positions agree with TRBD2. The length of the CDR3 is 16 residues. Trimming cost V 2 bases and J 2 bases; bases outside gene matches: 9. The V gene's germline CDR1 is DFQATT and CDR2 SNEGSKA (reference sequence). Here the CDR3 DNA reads TGCAGTGCTAGACCGGCGGGGCGGGGGGGACAAGAGACCCAGTACTTC. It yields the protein CSARPAGRGGQETQYF.

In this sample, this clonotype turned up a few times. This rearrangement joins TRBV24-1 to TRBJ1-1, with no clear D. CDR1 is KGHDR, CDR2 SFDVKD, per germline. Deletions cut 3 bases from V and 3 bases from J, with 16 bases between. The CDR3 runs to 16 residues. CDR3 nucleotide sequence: TGTGCCACCAGTGATACCGACGGATTAGGGTACACTGAAGCTTTCTTT. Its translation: CATSDTDGLGYTEAFF.

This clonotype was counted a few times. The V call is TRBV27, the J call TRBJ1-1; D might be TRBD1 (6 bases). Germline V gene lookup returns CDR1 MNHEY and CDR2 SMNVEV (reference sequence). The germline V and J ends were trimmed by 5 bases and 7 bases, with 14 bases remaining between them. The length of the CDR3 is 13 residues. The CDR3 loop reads CASSPPLTGEAFF. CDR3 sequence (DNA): TGTGCCAGCAGTCCACCCCTGACAGGTGAAGCTTTCTTT.

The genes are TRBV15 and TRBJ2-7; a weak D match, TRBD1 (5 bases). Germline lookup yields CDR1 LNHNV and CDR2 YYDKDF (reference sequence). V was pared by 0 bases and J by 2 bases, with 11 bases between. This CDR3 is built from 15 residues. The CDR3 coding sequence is TGTGCCACCAGCAGAGAGCAGGGATCCACCTACGAGCAGTACTTC. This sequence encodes CATSREQGSTYEQYF. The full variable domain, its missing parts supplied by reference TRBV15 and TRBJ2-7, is DAMVIQNPRYQVTQFGKPVTLSCSQTLNHNVMYWYQQKSSQAPKLLFHYYDKDFNNEADTPDNFQSRRPNTSFCFLDIRSPGLGDTAMYLCATSREQGSTYEQYFGPGTRLTVT.

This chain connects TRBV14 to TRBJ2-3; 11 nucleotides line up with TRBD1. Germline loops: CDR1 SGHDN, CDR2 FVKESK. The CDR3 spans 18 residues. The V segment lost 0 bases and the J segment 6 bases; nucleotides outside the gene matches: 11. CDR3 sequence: CASSQDLAGQGVLDTQYF. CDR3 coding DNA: TGTGCCAGCAGCCAAGATCTGGCGGGACAGGGGGTTCTGGATACGCAGTATTTT.

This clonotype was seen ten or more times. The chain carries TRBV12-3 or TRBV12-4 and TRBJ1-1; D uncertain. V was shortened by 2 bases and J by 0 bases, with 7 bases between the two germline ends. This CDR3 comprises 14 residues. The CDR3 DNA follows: TGTGCCAGCAGTTTAAGTCAGTTGAACACTGAAGCTTTCTTT. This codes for CASSLSQLNTEAFF.

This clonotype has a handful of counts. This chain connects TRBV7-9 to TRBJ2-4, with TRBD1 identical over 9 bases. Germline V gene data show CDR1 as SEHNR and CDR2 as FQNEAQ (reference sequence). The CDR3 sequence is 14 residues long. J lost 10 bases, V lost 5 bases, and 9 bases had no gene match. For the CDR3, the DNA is TGTGCCAGCAGCGGGACTACAGGGGGCAGGATTCAGTACTTC. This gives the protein CASSGTTGGRIQYF.

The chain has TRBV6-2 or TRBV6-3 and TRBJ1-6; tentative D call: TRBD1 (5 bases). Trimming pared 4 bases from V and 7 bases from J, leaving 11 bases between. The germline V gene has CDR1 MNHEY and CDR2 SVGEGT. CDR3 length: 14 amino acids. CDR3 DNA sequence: TGTGCCAGCAGTTGGCGGGACTGGAATTCACCCCTCCACTTT. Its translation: CASSWRDWNSPLHF.

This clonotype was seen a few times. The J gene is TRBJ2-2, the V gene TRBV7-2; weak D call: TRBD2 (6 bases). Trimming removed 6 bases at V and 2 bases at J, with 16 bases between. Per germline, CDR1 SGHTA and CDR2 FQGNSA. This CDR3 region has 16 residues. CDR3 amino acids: CASRAAGGGNTGELFF. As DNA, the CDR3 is TGTGCCAGCAGGGCGGCCGGGGGAGGAAACACCGGGGAGCTGTTTTTT.

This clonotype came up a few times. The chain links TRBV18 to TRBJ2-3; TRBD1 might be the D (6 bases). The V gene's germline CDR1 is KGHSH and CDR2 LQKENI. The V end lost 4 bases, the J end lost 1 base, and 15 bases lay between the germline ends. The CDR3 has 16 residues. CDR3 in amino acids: CASSRNRDAGTDTQYF. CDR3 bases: TGTGCCAGCTCACGAAACAGGGACGCGGGCACAGATACGCAGTATTTT.

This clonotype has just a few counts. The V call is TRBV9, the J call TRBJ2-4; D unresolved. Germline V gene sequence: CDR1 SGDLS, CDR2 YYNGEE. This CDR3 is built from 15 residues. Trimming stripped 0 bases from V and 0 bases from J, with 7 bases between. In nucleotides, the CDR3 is TGTGCCAGCAGCGTAGAAGGGTTAGCCAAAAACATTCAGTACTTC. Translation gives CASSVEGLAKNIQYF.

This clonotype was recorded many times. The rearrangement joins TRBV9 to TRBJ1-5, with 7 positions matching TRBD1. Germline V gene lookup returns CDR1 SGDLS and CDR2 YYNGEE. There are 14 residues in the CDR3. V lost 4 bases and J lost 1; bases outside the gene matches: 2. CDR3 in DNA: TGTGCCAGCAGCTCGGGACAGAGCAATCAGCCCCAGCATTTT. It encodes CASSSGQSNQPQHF.

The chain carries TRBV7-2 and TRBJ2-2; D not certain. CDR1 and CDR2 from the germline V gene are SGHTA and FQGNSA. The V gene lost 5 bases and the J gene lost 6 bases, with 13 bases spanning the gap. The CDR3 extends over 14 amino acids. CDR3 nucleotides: TGTGCCAGCAGCCACAATTCAGGTTCCGGGGAGCTGTTTTTT. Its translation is CASSHNSGSGELFF.

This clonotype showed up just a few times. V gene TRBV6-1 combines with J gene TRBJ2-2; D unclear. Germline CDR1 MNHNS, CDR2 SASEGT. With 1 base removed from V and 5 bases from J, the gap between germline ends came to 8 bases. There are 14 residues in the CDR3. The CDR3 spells CASSEEIMTGELFF. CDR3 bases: TGTGCCAGCAGTGAAGAAATAATGACCGGGGAGCTGTTTTTT.

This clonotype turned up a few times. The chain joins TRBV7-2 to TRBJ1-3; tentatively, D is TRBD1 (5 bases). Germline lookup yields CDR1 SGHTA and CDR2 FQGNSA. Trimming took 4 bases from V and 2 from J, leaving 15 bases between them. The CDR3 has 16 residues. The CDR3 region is CASSSYRRQAGNTIYF. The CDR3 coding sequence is TGTGCCAGCAGCTCCTACAGGAGGCAGGCTGGAAACACCATATATTTT.

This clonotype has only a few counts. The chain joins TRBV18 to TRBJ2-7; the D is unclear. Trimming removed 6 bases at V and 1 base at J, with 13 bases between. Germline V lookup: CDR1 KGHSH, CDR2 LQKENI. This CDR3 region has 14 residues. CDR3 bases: TGTGCCAGCTCGCCAAACACCCAATCCTACGAGCAGTACTTC. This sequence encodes CASSPNTQSYEQYF. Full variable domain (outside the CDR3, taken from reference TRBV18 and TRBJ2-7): NAGVMQNPRHLVRRRGQEARLRCSPMKGHSHVYWYRQLPEEGLKFMVYLQKENIIDESGMPKERFSAEFPKEGPSILRIQQVVRGDSAAYFCASSPNTQSYEQYFGPGTRLTVT.

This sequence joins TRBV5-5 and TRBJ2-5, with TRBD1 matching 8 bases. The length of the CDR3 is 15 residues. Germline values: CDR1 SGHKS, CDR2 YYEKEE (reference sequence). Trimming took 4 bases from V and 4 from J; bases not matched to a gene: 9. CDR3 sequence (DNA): TGTGCCAGCAGCCAGCCTGGACAGGGTCCAGAGACCCAGTACTTC. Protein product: CASSQPGQGPETQYF.

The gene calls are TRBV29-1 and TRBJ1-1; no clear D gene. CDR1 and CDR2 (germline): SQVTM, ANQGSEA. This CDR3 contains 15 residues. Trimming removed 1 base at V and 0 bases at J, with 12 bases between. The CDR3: CSVEGSGGMNTEAFF. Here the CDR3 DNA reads TGCAGCGTTGAAGGCTCAGGAGGAATGAACACTGAAGCTTTCTTT. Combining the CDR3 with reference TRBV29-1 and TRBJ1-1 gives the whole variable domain SAVISQKPSRDICQRGTSLTIQCQVDSQVTMMFWYRQQPGQSLTLIATANQGSEATYESGFVIDKFPISRPNLTFSTLTVSNMSPEDSSIYLCSVEGSGGMNTEAFFGQGTRLTVV.

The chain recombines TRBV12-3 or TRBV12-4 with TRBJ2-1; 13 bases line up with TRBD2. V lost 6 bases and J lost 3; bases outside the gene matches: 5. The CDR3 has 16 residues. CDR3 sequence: CASSRLAGGLYNEQFF. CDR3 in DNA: TGTGCCAGCAGCCGACTAGCGGGGGGTCTCTACAATGAGCAGTTCTTC.

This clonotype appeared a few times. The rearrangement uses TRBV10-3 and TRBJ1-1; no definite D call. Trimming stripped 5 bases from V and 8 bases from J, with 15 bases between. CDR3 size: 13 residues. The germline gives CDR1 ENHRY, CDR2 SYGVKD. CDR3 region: CAISSQERSEAFF. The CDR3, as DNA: TGTGCCATCAGTTCGCAGGAGAGATCAGAAGCTTTCTTT.

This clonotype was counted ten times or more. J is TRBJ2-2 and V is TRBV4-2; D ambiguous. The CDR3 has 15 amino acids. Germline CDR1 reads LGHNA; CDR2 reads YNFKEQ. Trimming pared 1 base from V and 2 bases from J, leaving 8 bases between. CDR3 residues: CASSQASRNTGELFF. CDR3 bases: TGTGCCAGCAGCCAAGCATCCCGAAACACCGGGGAGCTGTTTTTT.

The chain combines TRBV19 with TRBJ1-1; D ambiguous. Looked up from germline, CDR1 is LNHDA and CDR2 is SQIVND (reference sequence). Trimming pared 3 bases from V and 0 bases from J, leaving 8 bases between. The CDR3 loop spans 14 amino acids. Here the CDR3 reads CASSINAVNTEAFF. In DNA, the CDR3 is TGTGCCAGTAGTATCAACGCAGTGAACACTGAAGCTTTCTTT.

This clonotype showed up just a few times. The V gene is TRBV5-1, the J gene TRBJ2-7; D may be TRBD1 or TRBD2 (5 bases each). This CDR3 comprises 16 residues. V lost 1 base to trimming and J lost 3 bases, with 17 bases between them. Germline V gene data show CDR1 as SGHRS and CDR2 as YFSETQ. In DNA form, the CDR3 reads TGCGCCAGCAGCTTGAATTGGGTGGGACCCCTCTACGAGCAGTACTTC. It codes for CASSLNWVGPLYEQYF.

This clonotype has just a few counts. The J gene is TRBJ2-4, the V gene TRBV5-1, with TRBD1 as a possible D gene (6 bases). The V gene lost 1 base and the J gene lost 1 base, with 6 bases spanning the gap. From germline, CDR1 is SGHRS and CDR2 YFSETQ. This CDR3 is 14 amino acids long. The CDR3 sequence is CASSLTGAKNIQYF. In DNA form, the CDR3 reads TGCGCCAGCAGCTTGACAGGGGCCAAAAACATTCAGTACTTC.

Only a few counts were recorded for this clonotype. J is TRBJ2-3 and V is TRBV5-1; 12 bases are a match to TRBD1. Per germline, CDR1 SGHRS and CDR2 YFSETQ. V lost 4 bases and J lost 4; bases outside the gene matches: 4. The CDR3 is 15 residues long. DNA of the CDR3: TGCGCCAGCAGCGCGGGACAGGGGGCCGCAGATACGCAGTATTTT. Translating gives CASSAGQGAADTQYF.

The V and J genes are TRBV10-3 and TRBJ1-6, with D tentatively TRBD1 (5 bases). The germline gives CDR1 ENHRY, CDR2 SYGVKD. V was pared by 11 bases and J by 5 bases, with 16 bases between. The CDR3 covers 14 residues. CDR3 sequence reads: CAVSGGPDNSPLHF. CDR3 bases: TGTGCCGTTAGTGGGGGTCCGGATAATTCACCCCTCCACTTT.

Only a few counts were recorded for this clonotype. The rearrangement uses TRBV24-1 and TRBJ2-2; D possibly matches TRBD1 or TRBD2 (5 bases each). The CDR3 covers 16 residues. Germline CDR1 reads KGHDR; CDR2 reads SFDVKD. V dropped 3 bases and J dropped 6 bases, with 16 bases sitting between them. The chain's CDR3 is CATSDGTLGRAGELFF. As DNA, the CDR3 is TGTGCCACCAGTGATGGGACCTTAGGTAGGGCCGGGGAGCTGTTTTTT.